The T cell receptor (beta chain) under discussion was sequenced for a study of blood T cells in healthy people across ages. The study, taken as a whole, reports: Older individuals had lower TCR beta diversity per million T cells (the decline was roughly linear).

Alongside a J-beta primer mix, a sample-barcoded 5' primer served in a second PCR lasting roughly 6 to 11 cycles. TCRdb reprocessed the 5' RACE reads with MiXCR, giving one entry per CDR3 protein. The table has over a million distinct CDR3 sequences, approximately 38% seen once. Regarding this clonotype: Its antigen is not known.

The TCR was taken from a woman in her late teens or twenties in good health. Material: blood.

Written as DNA, the CDR3 is TGCAGTGCTATAGGACAGCTACTCAATCAGCCCCAGCATTTT. As protein: CSAIGQLLNQPQHF. The genes are TRBV20-1 and TRBJ1-5, with D possibly matching TRBD1 (6 bases). Germline V gives CDR1 DFQATT, CDR2 SNEGSKA (reference sequence). V lost 4 bases and J lost 3, with 13 bases in between. The CDR3 covers 14 residues.